By sample share, the clone carrying this T cell receptor (beta chain) is medium-sized (0.01 to 0.1%). Antigen unknown. TCRdb's copy holds only in-frame clones and misses some; the assay was immunoSEQ multiplex PCR. The sample holds 75,000 to 100,000 clones; roughly 84% are singletons and the top ten take about 13%. Trimming took off 5 bases at V and 5 bases at J, with 10 bases between the two ends. Germline CDR1 reads SEHNR; CDR2 reads FQNEAQ (reference sequence). This CDR3 spans 14 amino acids. These data belong to a study of T cell responses to AZD1222 COVID-19 vaccine. General observations from the study: The repertoires were collected only after the peak T cell response. Dominant CD4 TCR responses targeted spike regions 160-218 and 743-854.

This chain joins TRBV7-9 and TRBJ1-6; perhaps TRBD1 as D (5 bases). The sample was peripheral blood, taken on day 0 of AZD1222 vaccination. The TCR comes from an adult in good health. The CDR3 DNA sequence: TGTGCCAGCAGCGAGGGACTGAATAATTCACCCCTCCACTTT. Its protein is CASSEGLNNSPLHF.